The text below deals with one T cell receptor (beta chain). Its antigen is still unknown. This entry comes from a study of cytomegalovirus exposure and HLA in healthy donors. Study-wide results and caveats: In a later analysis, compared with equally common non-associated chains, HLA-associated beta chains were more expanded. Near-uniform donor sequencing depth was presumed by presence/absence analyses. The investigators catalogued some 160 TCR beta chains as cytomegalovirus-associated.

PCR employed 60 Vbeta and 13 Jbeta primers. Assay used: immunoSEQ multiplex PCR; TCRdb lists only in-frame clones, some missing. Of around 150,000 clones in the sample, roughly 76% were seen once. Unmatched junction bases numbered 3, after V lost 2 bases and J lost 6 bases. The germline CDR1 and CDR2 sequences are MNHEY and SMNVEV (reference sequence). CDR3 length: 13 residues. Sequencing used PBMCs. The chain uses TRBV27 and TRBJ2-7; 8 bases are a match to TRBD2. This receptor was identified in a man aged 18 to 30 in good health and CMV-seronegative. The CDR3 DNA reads TGTGCCAGCAGTTTAAACGGGGGGGGCGAGCAGTACTTC. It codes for CASSLNGGGEQYF.